The sample holds a few counts of the clone carrying this TCR beta chain. Its cognate antigen is unknown. TCRdb called the reads again in MiXCR, with one record for every CDR3 protein. The data show a few hundred thousand distinct CDR3 sequences, 15% to 20% seen once. The sample comes from a study of T cell repertoires in cytomegalovirus infection. The wider study: Indications came from public TCR beta signatures; they pointed to CMV infection and to a matching HLA type. Study observations and caveats: CMV carriers having the relevant HLA were flagged by cumulative public TCR beta family frequency. CMV-specific HLA-C-restricted TCR beta clonotypes dominated the ex vivo response.

This receptor was taken from a human donor in good health (CMV status not recorded). Some clones in this sample may be carry-over from other donors' samples. Sequencing used PBMCs.

CDR3 sequence (DNA): TGTGCCAGCAGCCGCAGGGGCTCCTACAATGAGCAGTTCTTC. Translation gives CASSRRGSYNEQFF. The chain links TRBV7-2 to TRBJ2-1; D is perhaps TRBD1 (6 bases). The CDR3 totals 14 residues. CDR1 SGHTA and CDR2 FQGNSA come from the germline V gene. Trimming took 5 bases from V and 0 from J, leaving 8 bases between them. The whole variable domain, remainder taken from reference TRBV7-2 and TRBJ2-1, is GAGVSQSPSNKVTEKGKDVELRCDPISGHTALYWYRQSLGQGLEFLIYFQGNSAPDKSGLPSDRFSAERTGGSVSTLTIQRTQQEDSAVYLCASSRRGSYNEQFFGPGTRLTVL.